This T cell receptor beta chain was obtained from a study of Ad26.COV2.S vaccination and SARS-CoV-2 variants. The overall study: The authors gave Ad26.COV2.S intramuscularly, either once or twice 56 days apart. Findings and caveats of the study: TCR breadth and depth estimates may have understated total T cell responses. Post-vaccination breadth of spike-specific CD8+ and CD4+ T cell responses was reportedly substantial. Vaccine recipients posted higher spike-specific TCR breadth than their placebo counterparts.

The treatment denotes: 15 to 20 received Ad26.COV2.S at low or high dose, single or two shots; 5 received placebo; per-sample allocation not given. The samples date from day 63 after the first vaccine or placebo injection. Generated by immunoSEQ multiplex PCR, the TCRdb table keeps only in-frame clones and is missing some. The sample lists 400,000 to 450,000 clones, 75% to 95% seen once, with 9.5% to 15% in the top ten. Comment on this clone: Its target is not known.

The sequenced sample was peripheral blood, obtained in a trial of Ad26.COV2.S vaccine versus placebo. This TCR came from a person aged 18-60 years who received the Ad26.COV2.S COVID-19 vaccine or a placebo.

The CDR3 region is CASGPGSYEQYF. For the CDR3, the DNA is TGTGCCAGCGGTCCCGGTTCCTACGAGCAGTACTTC. V and J are TRBV25-1 and TRBJ2-7; no firm D call. The CDR3 loop spans 12 amino acids. Trimming cost V 8 bases and J 1 base, with 9 bases left between them. Germline CDR1 and CDR2: MGHDK and SYGVNS.